This T cell receptor (beta chain) was sequenced in a study of shared clonotypes between healthy human individuals. Genomic DNA of unsorted samples came from 90 million to 95 million PBMCs. Overall study results and limits: Limited genetic and exposure-history diversity came from having few donors. It was anticipated that sequencing depth would influence how many clonotypes donors shared.

As concerns this clone: What it recognizes is unknown.

V shed 2 bases, J shed 4 bases, and the junction held 1 base outside the gene matches. The CDR3 extends over 14 amino acids. Germline loops: CDR1 SGHDN, CDR2 FVKESK. Some clones are missing from TCRdb's copy, which holds only in-frame ones; the method was immunoSEQ multiplex PCR. The sample includes 470,000 or so clones, 70% to 80% of them seen just once. The sequenced sample consisted of PBMCs. The chain joins TRBV14 to TRBJ2-7; 11 positions agree with TRBD2. The clonotype was recovered from a woman in her thirties or forties in good health. Some clones in this sample may be carry-over from other donors' samples. This CDR3 is CASSQLAGGYEQYF. The CDR3 DNA is TGTGCCAGCAGCCAACTAGCGGGAGGTTACGAGCAGTACTTC.